This is a list of T cell receptor beta chains from one sample in a study of T-cell reconstitution after alpha-beta-depleted transplantation in children. MiXCR, applied by TCRdb to the PCR reads, yields one record per CDR3 protein. The sample lists approximately 520,000 distinct CDR3 sequences, about 10% occurring once. Specimen: PBMCs, mostly from graft donor cells, collected 180 days after TCRalphabeta/CD19-depleted stem cell transplant. These receptors originate from a female patient between 2 and 15 years old who had a stem cell transplant for aplastic anemia, so the T cells may come from the graft donor. The CDR3 runs from the conserved cysteine through the conserved F or W. D genes are given only for firm matches. Size is omitted from some rows. Given values are once, few, many or a class for expanded clones.

j_call: TRBJ2-1; d_call: .; clone_size: .; cdr3_length: 14; v_call: TRBV2; cdr3_aa: CASSVSRPLGEQFF; cdr3_nt: TGTGCCAGCAGTGTCTCCAGACCTCTGGGTGAGCAGTTCTTC
j_call: TRBJ2-2; d_call: .; clone_size: .; cdr3_length: 17; v_call: TRBV4-3; cdr3_aa: CASSQQRGVANTGELFF; cdr3_nt: TGCGCCAGCAGCCAACAAAGGGGAGTAGCCAACACCGGGGAGCTGTTTTTT
j_call: TRBJ1-1; d_call: .; clone_size: few; cdr3_length: 14; v_call: TRBV27; cdr3_aa: CASSTHGSFTEAFF; cdr3_nt: TGTGCCAGCAGCACGCATGGGTCTTTCACTGAAGCTTTCTTT
j_call: TRBJ2-7; d_call: .; clone_size: .; cdr3_length: 14; v_call: TRBV29-1; cdr3_aa: CSADYRASGYEQYF; cdr3_nt: TGCAGCGCCGATTACAGGGCGTCGGGCTACGAGCAGTACTTC
j_call: TRBJ2-7; d_call: TRBD2; clone_size: few; cdr3_length: 17; v_call: TRBV9; cdr3_aa: CASSPGLAGSYSYEQYF; cdr3_nt: TGTGCCAGCAGCCCAGGACTAGCGGGATCCTACTCCTACGAGCAGTACTTC
j_call: TRBJ1-5; d_call: .; clone_size: few; cdr3_length: 13; v_call: TRBV29-1; cdr3_aa: CSVAGTPYQPQHF; cdr3_nt: TGCAGCGTGGCCGGGACACCCTATCAGCCCCAGCATTTT
j_call: TRBJ2-3; d_call: .; clone_size: .; cdr3_length: 13; v_call: TRBV5-1; cdr3_aa: CASRLQGRDTQYF; cdr3_nt: TGCGCCAGCCGGTTGCAGGGAAGGGATACGCAGTATTTT
j_call: TRBJ1-2; d_call: .; clone_size: few; cdr3_length: 15; v_call: TRBV12-3/TRBV12-4; cdr3_aa: CASSLALRAEGGYTF; cdr3_nt: TGTGCCAGCAGTTTAGCGTTAAGGGCGGAGGGGGGCTACACCTTC
j_call: TRBJ2-3; d_call: TRBD2; clone_size: .; cdr3_length: 18; v_call: TRBV7-6; cdr3_aa: CASSLDPRDYTTADTQYF; cdr3_nt: TGTGCCAGCAGCTTAGACCCCAGGGACTACACCACGGCAGATACGCAGTATTTT
j_call: TRBJ1-3; d_call: .; clone_size: .; cdr3_length: 19; v_call: TRBV4-3; cdr3_aa: CASSQDGTILTDSGNTIYF; cdr3_nt: TGCGCCAGCAGCCAAGATGGGACCATTCTGACAGACTCTGGAAACACCATATATTTT
j_call: TRBJ2-1; d_call: .; clone_size: .; cdr3_length: 12; v_call: TRBV18; cdr3_aa: CASSPTRDEQFF; cdr3_nt: TGTGCCAGCTCCCCTACTCGCGATGAGCAGTTCTTC
j_call: TRBJ2-1; d_call: TRBD2; clone_size: .; cdr3_length: 16; v_call: TRBV24-1; cdr3_aa: CATSDFLAGAYNEQFF; cdr3_nt: TGTGCCACCAGTGATTTCCTAGCGGGAGCCTACAATGAGCAGTTCTTC
j_call: TRBJ2-3; d_call: .; clone_size: .; cdr3_length: 17; v_call: TRBV30; cdr3_aa: CAWSTGGTFVPTDTQYF; cdr3_nt: TGTGCCTGGAGTACCGGAGGGACATTCGTCCCCACAGATACGCAGTATTTT
j_call: TRBJ2-2; d_call: .; clone_size: many; cdr3_length: 16; v_call: TRBV12-3/TRBV12-4; cdr3_aa: CASSPVGLAGTGELFF; cdr3_nt: TGTGCCAGCAGCCCCGTCGGACTCGCAGGCACCGGGGAGCTGTTTTTT
j_call: TRBJ1-6; d_call: .; clone_size: .; cdr3_length: 15; v_call: TRBV7-2; cdr3_aa: CASSPRGGVDSPLHF; cdr3_nt: TGTGCCAGCAGCCCCCGGGGAGGGGTAGATTCACCCCTCCACTTT
j_call: TRBJ2-2; d_call: .; clone_size: .; cdr3_length: 15; v_call: TRBV4-3; cdr3_aa: CASSQNRAGAGELFF; cdr3_nt: TGCGCCAGCAGCCAGAACCGGGCAGGCGCAGGGGAGCTGTTTTTT
j_call: TRBJ2-1; d_call: .; clone_size: few; cdr3_length: 13; v_call: TRBV7-2; cdr3_aa: CASRPPAAFEQFF; cdr3_nt: TGTGCCAGCAGACCTCCGGCGGCGTTTGAGCAGTTCTTC
j_call: TRBJ2-7; d_call: TRBD2; clone_size: many; cdr3_length: 14; v_call: TRBV6-2/TRBV6-3; cdr3_aa: CASSYLAGSHEQYF; cdr3_nt: TGTGCCAGCAGTTACCTAGCGGGATCCCACGAGCAGTACTTC
j_call: TRBJ2-3; d_call: TRBD1; clone_size: .; cdr3_length: 15; v_call: TRBV15; cdr3_aa: CATSKDRGRPDTQYF; cdr3_nt: TGTGCCACCAGCAAGGACAGGGGGCGTCCAGATACGCAGTATTTT
j_call: TRBJ2-2; d_call: .; clone_size: few; cdr3_length: 15; v_call: TRBV10-3; cdr3_aa: CAISERQQNTGELFF; cdr3_nt: TGTGCCATCAGTGAGAGGCAGCAGAACACCGGGGAGCTGTTTTTT
j_call: TRBJ2-2; d_call: TRBD2; clone_size: .; cdr3_length: 15; v_call: TRBV5-1; cdr3_aa: CASSRTSGRAGELFF; cdr3_nt: TGCGCCAGCAGCCGGACTAGCGGGAGAGCCGGGGAGCTGTTTTTT
j_call: TRBJ2-1; d_call: .; clone_size: few; cdr3_length: 11; v_call: TRBV28; cdr3_aa: CATRERNEQFF; cdr3_nt: TGTGCCACCAGGGAGCGGAATGAGCAGTTCTTC